The T cell receptor (beta chain) under discussion was sequenced for a study of T cells after yellow fever vaccination. Study results and caveats: The study re-detected most primary-vaccination clones after the booster (96% CD4, roughly 90% CD8).

TCRdb ran MiXCR on the 5' RACE reads and lists one entry per CDR3 protein. This table holds hundreds of thousands of distinct CDR3 sequences, about 12% found once. V lost 5 bases and J lost 7, with 17 bases in between. The CDR3 extends over 14 amino acids. Germline values: CDR1 SGHTA, CDR2 FQGNSA. Points on this clonotype: Its specificity is unknown.

This clonotype originated in a man aged 18 to 30 who received the YFV17D yellow fever vaccine. The chain is built from TRBV7-2 and TRBJ2-5; D is possibly TRBD1 or TRBD2 (6 bases each). The sequenced sample was CD4+ T cells sorted from PBMCs, obtained 15 days after the yellow fever booster vaccination. CDR3 in amino acids: CASSTDRGPGTQYF. DNA for the CDR3: TGTGCCAGCAGCACGGACCGGGGGCCAGGGACCCAGTACTTC. Complete variable domain (other parts from reference TRBV7-2 and TRBJ2-5): GAGVSQSPSNKVTEKGKDVELRCDPISGHTALYWYRQSLGQGLEFLIYFQGNSAPDKSGLPSDRFSAERTGGSVSTLTIQRTQQEDSAVYLCASSTDRGPGTQYFGPGTRLLVL.